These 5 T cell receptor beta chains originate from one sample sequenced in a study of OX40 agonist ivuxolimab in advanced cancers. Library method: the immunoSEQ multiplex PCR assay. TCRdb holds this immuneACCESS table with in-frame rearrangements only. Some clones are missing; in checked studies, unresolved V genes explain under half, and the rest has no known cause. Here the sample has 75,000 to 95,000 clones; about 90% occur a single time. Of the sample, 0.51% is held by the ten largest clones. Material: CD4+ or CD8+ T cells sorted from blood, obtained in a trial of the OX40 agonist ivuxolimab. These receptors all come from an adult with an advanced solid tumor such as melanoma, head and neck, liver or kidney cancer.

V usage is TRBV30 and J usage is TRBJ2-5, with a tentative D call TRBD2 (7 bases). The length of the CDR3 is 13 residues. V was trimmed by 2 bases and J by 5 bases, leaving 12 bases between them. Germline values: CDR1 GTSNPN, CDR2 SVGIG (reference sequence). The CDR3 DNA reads TGTGCCTGGAGTCTACAGGGAGGGGAGACCCAGTACTTC. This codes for CAWSLQGGETQYF.

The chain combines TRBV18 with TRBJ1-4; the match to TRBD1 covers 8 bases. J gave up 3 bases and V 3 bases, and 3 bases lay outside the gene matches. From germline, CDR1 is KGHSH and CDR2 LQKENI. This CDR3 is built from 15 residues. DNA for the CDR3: TGTGCCAGCTCACCGGGGGGACAGGCTAATGAAAAACTGTTTTTT. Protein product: CASSPGGQANEKLFF.

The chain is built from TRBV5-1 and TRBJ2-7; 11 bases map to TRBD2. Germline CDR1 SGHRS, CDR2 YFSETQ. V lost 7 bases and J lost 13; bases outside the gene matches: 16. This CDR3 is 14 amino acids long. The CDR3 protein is CASSLAGATIRAYF. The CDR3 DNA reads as TGCGCCAGCTCACTAGCGGGGGCAACGATTCGGGCCTACTTC.

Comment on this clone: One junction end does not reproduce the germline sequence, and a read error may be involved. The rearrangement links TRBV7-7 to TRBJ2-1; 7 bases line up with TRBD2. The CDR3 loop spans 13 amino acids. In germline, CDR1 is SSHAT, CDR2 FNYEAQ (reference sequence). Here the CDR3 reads CASSLAGRDEQFF. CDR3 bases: TGTGCTAGCAGCTTAGCAGGGAGGGATGAGCAGTTCTTC.

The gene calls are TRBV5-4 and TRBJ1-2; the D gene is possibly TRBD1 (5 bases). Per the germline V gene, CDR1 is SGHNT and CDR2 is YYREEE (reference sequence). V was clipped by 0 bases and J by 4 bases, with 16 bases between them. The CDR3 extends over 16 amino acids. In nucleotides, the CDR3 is TGTGCCAGCAGCTTGGGGGGCAGCTACTCCTTCTATGGCTACACCTTC. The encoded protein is CASSLGGSYSFYGYTF.